These 28 T cell receptor beta chains share one sample of origin, sequenced in a study of PD-L1 blockade in urothelial cancer. Assay: immunoSEQ multiplex PCR; the TCRdb copy retains only in-frame clones and omits some. The table includes some 84,000 clones, around 90% detected once. Sequenced material: PBMCs, taken around atezolizumab (anti-PD-L1) treatment. These receptors were collected from a woman in her sixties or seventies with urothelial cancer.

This clone was seen only once. The chain has TRBV16 and TRBJ1-2, with TRBD1 identical over 8 bases. Losses at the gene ends were 1 base for V and 5 bases for J; bases not matched to a gene: 6. The CDR3 consists of 15 residues. Germline assignment: CDR1 KGHSY and CDR2 FQNENV. The CDR3 is CASSQLARGHYGYTF. DNA for the CDR3: TGTGCCAGCAGCCAATTAGCCAGGGGGCATTATGGCTACACCTTC.

The chain employs TRBV19 and TRBJ2-5; 9 bases are a match to TRBD2. In germline, CDR1 is LNHDA, CDR2 SQIVND (reference sequence). The junction had 4 bases not matched to a gene; V was cut back by 2 bases and J by 3 bases. The CDR3 has 15 residues. DNA of the CDR3: TGTGCCAGTAGTATATCCCGACTAGCGGAAGAGACCCAGTACTTC. Encoded protein: CASSISRLAEETQYF.

This clone appeared a few times. This rearrangement joins TRBV7-9 to TRBJ1-5, with no clear D. CDR1 and CDR2 (germline): SEHNR, FQNEAQ (reference sequence). The germline V and J ends were trimmed by 2 bases and 4 bases, with 9 bases remaining between them. The CDR3 has 14 residues. The CDR3 DNA follows: TGTGCCAGCAGCTTATCCGGGGAGAATCAGCCCCAGCATTTT. It translates to CASSLSGENQPQHF.

The chain has TRBV9 and TRBJ2-5; 11 bases line up with TRBD2. The V gene's germline CDR1 is SGDLS and CDR2 YYNGEE. With V trimmed by 0 bases and J by 5 bases, 9 bases remained unmatched. This CDR3 is built from 17 residues. The CDR3 bases are TGTGCCAGCAGCGTAGGCTCTACTAGCGGGAGTGAGGAGACCCAGTACTTC. It encodes CASSVGSTSGSEETQYF.

The rearrangement joins TRBV5-4 to TRBJ2-1, with a weak D call TRBD2 (6 bases). V lost 3 bases, J lost 10 bases, and 11 bases lay in between. CDR1 is SGHNT, CDR2 YYREEE, per germline (reference sequence). The CDR3 contains 12 residues. CDR3 sequence: CASSWEAREQFF. In DNA, the CDR3 is TGTGCCAGCAGCTGGGAGGCTAGGGAGCAGTTCTTC.

The chain links TRBV11-3 to TRBJ2-5; 9 bases match TRBD2. This CDR3 spans 13 amino acids. The germline V gene encodes CDR1 SGHNT and CDR2 YENEEA. The V and J ends lost 8 bases and 5 bases, in that order; junction bases with no gene match: 6. This CDR3 reads CASAGGPLETQYF. CDR3 in DNA: TGTGCCAGCGCGGGAGGGCCCCTGGAGACCCAGTACTTC.

In nucleotides, the CDR3 is TGTGCCAGCAGCCAAGTCGCAGGGGGCTTGTACAATGAGCAGTTCTTC. Its protein product is CASSQVAGGLYNEQFF. This rearrangement joins TRBV14 to TRBJ2-1; TRBD1 matches at 8 bases. The CDR3 spans 16 residues. V gave up 1 base and J gave up 4 bases; unmatched junction bases: 6. CDR1 and CDR2 from the germline V gene are SGHDN and FVKESK.

This clone was found a few times. The chain employs TRBV11-2 and TRBJ1-4; 11 nucleotides match TRBD1. V lost 1 base, J lost 8 bases, and 3 bases stayed unmatched. The CDR3 runs 15 residues. Germline V gene sequence: CDR1 SGHAT, CDR2 FQNNGV. The CDR3 is CASSLGDRGGEKLFF. CDR3 coding DNA: TGTGCCAGCAGCTTAGGGGACAGGGGGGGAGAAAAACTGTTTTTT.

This chain joins TRBV27 and TRBJ1-4, with TRBD1 matching 8 bases. The V gene end was trimmed by 3 bases and the J gene end by 5 bases; junction bases not matched to a gene: 8. The CDR3 is made up of 16 amino acids. Germline-derived CDR1 and CDR2 are MNHEY and SMNVEV (reference sequence). In nucleotides, the CDR3 is TGTGCCAGCAGTTTGGGGCCGGGACAGGTGAATGAAAAACTGTTTTTT. It translates to CASSLGPGQVNEKLFF.

The chain combines TRBV7-8 with TRBJ1-1; D unclear. Trimming removed 5 bases from V and 1 base from J, with 17 bases in between. The CDR3 contains 16 residues. Germline CDR1 SGHVS, CDR2 FQNEAQ. DNA of the CDR3: TGTGCCAGCAGCCAAAAGCGAGGGAGGTCGAACACTGAAGCTTTCTTT. Amino acids: CASSQKRGRSNTEAFF.

The gene calls are TRBV30 and TRBJ2-7; 8 bases agree with TRBD1. Germline-derived CDR1 and CDR2 are GTSNPN and SVGIG (reference sequence). The CDR3 consists of 12 residues. The V gene end was trimmed by 5 bases and the J gene end by 5 bases; junction bases not matched to a gene: 5. CDR3 bases: TGTGCCTGGGAGACAGGGGTCCACGAGCAGTACTTC. Protein sequence: CAWETGVHEQYF. Based on the CDR3 plus reference TRBV30 and TRBJ2-7, the full variable domain is SQTIHQWPATLVQPVGSPLSLECTVEGTSNPNLYWYRQAAGRGLQLLFYSVGIGQISSEVPQNLSASRPQDRQFILSSKKLLLSDSGFYLCAWETGVHEQYFGPGTRLTVT.

The genes are TRBV5-5 and TRBJ1-1, with a tentative D call TRBD1 (6 bases). In germline, CDR1 is SGHKS, CDR2 YYEKEE (reference sequence). Trimming pared 0 bases from V and 0 bases from J, leaving 15 bases between. The CDR3 has 17 amino acids. CDR3: CASSLAPDRPMNTEAFF. The CDR3 region has the DNA TGTGCCAGCAGCTTGGCCCCGGACAGACCCATGAACACTGAAGCTTTCTTT.

This chain joins TRBV11-3 and TRBJ2-1; TRBD1 matches at 9 bases. The CDR3 runs to 15 residues. Germline V gene sequence: CDR1 SGHNT, CDR2 YENEEA. Trimming at V came to 5 bases and at J to 4 bases, leaving 6 bases not matched to a gene. CDR3 bases: TGTGCCAGCAGCCCACGGACAGGGGTTTACAATGAGCAGTTCTTC. Its translation is CASSPRTGVYNEQFF.

The chain is built from TRBV11-2 and TRBJ2-7; TRBD1 matches 7 bases. The CDR3 has 15 amino acids. Germline-derived CDR1 and CDR2 are SGHAT and FQNNGV. With 1 base clipped from V and 0 bases from J, the junction kept 3 bases outside the gene matches. CDR3 sequence (DNA): TGTGCCAGCAGCTTAGCGGCAGGGGGCTCCTACGAGCAGTACTTC. Encoded protein: CASSLAAGGSYEQYF.

The sample holds a few counts of this clone. The chain uses TRBV19 and TRBJ1-1, with 11 bases fitting TRBD1. Trimming took 5 bases from V and 4 from J; bases not matched to a gene: 6. Germline V gene lookup returns CDR1 LNHDA and CDR2 SQIVND (reference sequence). The CDR3 is 15 residues long. The CDR3 loop reads CASSPDRGLGTEAFF. DNA of the CDR3: TGTGCCAGTAGTCCGGACAGGGGGCTTGGCACTGAAGCTTTCTTT.

The rearrangement uses TRBV10-3 and TRBJ2-3; D remains unclear. Germline values: CDR1 ENHRY, CDR2 SYGVKD. This CDR3 spans 14 amino acids. The ends were cut back, 2 bases at V and 0 bases at J, with 6 bases in the middle. The CDR3 DNA is TGTGCCATCAGTGAGGGTCTAAGCACAGATACGCAGTATTTT. It is translated as CAISEGLSTDTQYF.

A single count supports this clone. The chain uses TRBV4-3 and TRBJ1-2; 10 nucleotides line up with TRBD1. CDR1 is LGHNA, CDR2 YSLEER, per germline. This CDR3 is built from 15 residues. V dropped 1 base and J dropped 7; count of bases not matched to a gene: 6. The CDR3 nucleotides are TGCGCCAGCAGCCAAGGGCTGGGACAGGGGCCTGGCTACACCTTC. It is translated as CASSQGLGQGPGYTF.

The V call is TRBV4-2, the J call TRBJ1-2; D not certain. V dropped 0 bases and J dropped 1 base, with 12 bases sitting between them. The CDR3 is 16 residues long. The germline V gene has CDR1 LGHNA and CDR2 YNFKEQ. CDR3: CASSQESRVGNYGYTF. The CDR3 region has the DNA TGTGCCAGCAGCCAAGAGAGCCGGGTGGGTAACTATGGCTACACCTTC.

The chain uses TRBV6-5 and TRBJ2-7, with 9 positions matching TRBD1. The germline V gene encodes CDR1 MNHEY and CDR2 SVGAGI. This CDR3 is 14 amino acids long. V shed 5 bases and J 9 bases; nucleotides not matched to a gene: 11. CDR3 in amino acids: CASSARDRDIRQYF. The CDR3 coding sequence is TGTGCCAGCAGTGCCCGGGACAGGGACATCCGGCAGTACTTC.

The rearrangement joins TRBV19 to TRBJ2-3, with D maybe TRBD2 (6 bases). Germline V gives CDR1 LNHDA, CDR2 SQIVND (reference sequence). V lost 0 bases and J 5 bases, leaving 15 bases between the germline ends. CDR3 length equals 16 residues. CDR3 sequence (DNA): TGTGCCAGTAGTATAGATCGGGGGTCGGGCGTAGATACGCAGTATTTT. The encoded protein is CASSIDRGSGVDTQYF.

J is TRBJ2-1 and V is TRBV11-2; D perhaps matches TRBD1 (5 bases). This CDR3 region has 16 residues. CDR1 is SGHAT and CDR2 is FQNNGV in the germline V gene. V gave up 1 base and J gave up 7 bases, with 17 bases separating them. The chain's CDR3 is CASSLVIAVPGNEQFF. In DNA, the CDR3 is TGTGCCAGCAGCTTAGTAATTGCCGTCCCAGGGAATGAGCAGTTCTTC.

This sequence joins TRBV6-5 and TRBJ2-7; perhaps TRBD1 as D (6 bases). CDR1 is MNHEY, CDR2 SVGAGI, per germline. The CDR3 contains 15 residues. V was clipped by 8 bases and J by 4 bases, with 21 bases between them. The CDR3 sequence is CASSPGQIPGYEQYF. The CDR3 DNA sequence: TGTGCCAGCTCCCCCGGACAGATCCCGGGGTACGAGCAGTACTTC.

The V call is TRBV4-1, the J call TRBJ1-2; D not certain. The CDR3 spans 13 residues. The germline V gene has CDR1 MGHRA and CDR2 YSYEKL. The V end was cut by 0 bases, the J end by 4 bases, with 6 bases between. CDR3 sequence reads: CASSQDLSYGYTF. CDR3 bases: TGCGCCAGCAGCCAAGATCTCAGCTATGGCTACACCTTC.

This chain uses TRBV9 with TRBJ2-1; the match to TRBD2 covers 7 bases. V was pared by 4 bases and J by 6 bases, with 7 bases of the junction left unmatched. From germline, CDR1 is SGDLS and CDR2 YYNGEE. The CDR3 spans 14 residues. CDR3: CASSRTSGPNEQFF. CDR3 DNA: TGTGCCAGCAGCCGGACTAGTGGTCCCAATGAGCAGTTCTTC.

The table lists this clone with a few counts. J is TRBJ2-3 and V is TRBV19; D is perhaps TRBD1 (5 bases). Germline V gives CDR1 LNHDA, CDR2 SQIVND (reference sequence). The CDR3 sequence is 14 residues long. The germline V and J ends were trimmed by 2 bases and 1 base, with 7 bases remaining between them. DNA for the CDR3: TGTGCCAGTAGTATACAGGGTGGCACAGATACGCAGTATTTT. As protein: CASSIQGGTDTQYF.

The genes are TRBV6-6 and TRBJ2-1, with 8 bases aligning to TRBD2. Germline V gene sequence: CDR1 MNHNY, CDR2 SVGAGI (reference sequence). V was pared by 6 bases and J by 4 bases, with 8 bases of the junction left unmatched. The CDR3 has 15 amino acids. The CDR3 loop reads CASRSGGMKYNEQFF. Here the CDR3 DNA reads TGTGCCAGCAGAAGCGGGGGTATGAAATACAATGAGCAGTTCTTC.

The chain combines TRBV10-3 with TRBJ2-2; the D gene is possibly TRBD2 (5 bases). In germline, CDR1 is ENHRY, CDR2 SYGVKD. Trimming pared 0 bases from V and 0 bases from J, leaving 14 bases between. The CDR3 sequence is 18 residues long. Here the CDR3 reads CAISESIPSSANTGELFF. The CDR3 coding sequence is TGTGCCATCAGTGAGTCGATTCCTAGCAGTGCGAACACCGGGGAGCTGTTTTTT.

This clone was observed a few times. The rearrangement joins TRBV5-1 to TRBJ2-7; TRBD1 matches 8 bases. This CDR3 has 14 residues. Germline CDR1 SGHRS, CDR2 YFSETQ. V was clipped by 4 bases and J by 5 bases; unmatched bases: 8. In DNA form, the CDR3 reads TGCGCCAGCAGCCTCGGACAGGGAACAAACGAGCAGTACTTC. It specifies CASSLGQGTNEQYF.